Shown below are 8 T cell receptor beta chains from a single sample sequenced in a study of control samples from healthy donors and cancer patients. Sequencing used immunoSEQ multiplex PCR; TCRdb keeps in-frame clones, though not all of them. The repertoire holds 120,000 or so clones, with over 75% as singletons. Sequenced sample: blood. These receptors were taken from a man aged 35-49 years in good health.

This clone was observed once. The rearrangement joins TRBV25-1 to TRBJ2-7; tentatively, D is TRBD1 (5 bases). The ends were cut back, 1 base at V and 0 bases at J, with 13 bases in the middle. CDR1 MGHDK and CDR2 SYGVNS come from the germline V gene. This CDR3 contains 16 residues. CDR3 nucleotides: TGTGCCAGCAGTGAATTAGGGGATGGGCGCTCCTACGAGCAGTACTTC. Its protein product is CASSELGDGRSYEQYF.

A single count supports this clone. V is TRBV7-9 and J is TRBJ1-1, with D unclear. The V end was cut by 5 bases, the J end by 7 bases, with 14 bases between. CDR1 is SEHNR and CDR2 is FQNEAQ in the germline V gene (reference sequence). This CDR3 spans 13 amino acids. CDR3 residues: CASSKPAELEAFF. The CDR3 DNA reads TGTGCCAGCAGCAAACCCGCGGAACTTGAAGCTTTCTTT.

This clone was seen once. The chain carries TRBV7-2 and TRBJ2-5; D call uncertain. Germline V lookup: CDR1 SGHTA, CDR2 FQGNSA. V gave up 4 bases and J gave up 4 bases, with 7 bases separating them. CDR3 size: 12 residues. CDR3 DNA: TGTGCCAGCAGCTCCGATATAGAGACCCAGTACTTC. Protein: CASSSDIETQYF.

This chain joins TRBV12-3 or TRBV12-4 and TRBJ2-3; D uncertain. This CDR3 spans 13 amino acids. Trimming took 6 bases from V and 2 from J, leaving 9 bases between them. The CDR3 loop is CASRGFTTDTQYF. The CDR3 DNA reads TGTGCCAGCAGGGGCTTTACCACAGATACGCAGTATTTT.

The CDR3, as DNA: TGTGCCAGCAGCAGCAGGGCATCAGATACGCAGTATTTT. As protein: CASSSRASDTQYF. The rearrangement uses TRBV5-6 and TRBJ2-3; D perhaps matches TRBD1 (5 bases). The CDR3 length is 13 residues. The V and J ends lost 4 bases and 4 bases respectively, with 10 bases between them. The germline CDR1 and CDR2 sequences are SGHDT and YYEEEE.

The chain recombines TRBV9 with TRBJ2-7, with TRBD1 identical over 12 bases. The CDR3 contains 15 residues. Germline CDR1 is SGDLS and CDR2 is YYNGEE. V was clipped by 3 bases and J by 4 bases; unmatched bases: 5. The CDR3 nucleotides are TGTGCCAGCAGCGCCGGGACAGGGGGCCCATACGAGCAGTACTTC. Its protein product is CASSAGTGGPYEQYF.

The chain employs TRBV2 and TRBJ1-2; D uncertain. With 2 bases removed from V and 6 bases from J, the gap between germline ends came to 13 bases. Germline V gene sequence: CDR1 SNHLY, CDR2 FYNNEI. This CDR3 has 14 amino acids. The CDR3 sequence: CASSELRRAHGYTF. As DNA, the CDR3 is TGTGCCAGCAGTGAATTACGGCGCGCGCATGGCTACACCTTC.

This chain uses TRBV2 with TRBJ1-4; D possibly corresponds to TRBD1 (5 bases). The CDR3 extends over 15 amino acids. CDR1 SNHLY and CDR2 FYNNEI come from the germline V gene. With 3 bases removed from V and 7 bases from J, the gap between germline ends came to 15 bases. This CDR3 is CASSESLRRGEKLFF. DNA for the CDR3: TGTGCCAGCAGTGAGTCTCTGAGGAGGGGTGAAAAACTGTTTTTT.